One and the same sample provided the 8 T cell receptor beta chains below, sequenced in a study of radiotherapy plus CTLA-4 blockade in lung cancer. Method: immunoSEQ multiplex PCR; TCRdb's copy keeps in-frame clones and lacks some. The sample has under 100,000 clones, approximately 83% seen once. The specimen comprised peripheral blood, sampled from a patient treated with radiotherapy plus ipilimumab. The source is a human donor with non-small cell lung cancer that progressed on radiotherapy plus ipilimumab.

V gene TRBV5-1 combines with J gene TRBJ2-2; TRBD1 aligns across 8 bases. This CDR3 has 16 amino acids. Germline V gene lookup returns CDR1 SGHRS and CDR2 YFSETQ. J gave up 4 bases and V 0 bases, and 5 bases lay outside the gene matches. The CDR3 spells CASSLGTGISTGELFF. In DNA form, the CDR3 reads TGCGCCAGCAGCTTGGGGACAGGGATAAGCACCGGGGAGCTGTTTTTT.

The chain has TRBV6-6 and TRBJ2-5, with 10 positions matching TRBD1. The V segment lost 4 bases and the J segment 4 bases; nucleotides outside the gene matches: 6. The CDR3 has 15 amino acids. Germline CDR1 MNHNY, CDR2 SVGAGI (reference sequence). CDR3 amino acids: CASSSGTGVRETQYF. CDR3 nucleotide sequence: TGTGCCAGCAGTTCCGGGACAGGGGTTCGAGAGACCCAGTACTTC.

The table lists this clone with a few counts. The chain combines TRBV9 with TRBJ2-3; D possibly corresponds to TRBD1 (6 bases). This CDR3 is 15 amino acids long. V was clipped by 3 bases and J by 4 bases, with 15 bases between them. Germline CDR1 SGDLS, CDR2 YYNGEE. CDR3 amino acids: CASSGPQGNADTQYF. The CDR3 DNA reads TGTGCCAGCAGCGGTCCACAGGGAAACGCAGATACGCAGTATTTT.

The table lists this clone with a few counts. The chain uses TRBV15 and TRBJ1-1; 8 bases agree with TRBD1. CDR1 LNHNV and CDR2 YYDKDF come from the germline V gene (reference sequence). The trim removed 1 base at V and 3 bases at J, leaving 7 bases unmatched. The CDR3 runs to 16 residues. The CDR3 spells CATSRARTGTDTEAFF. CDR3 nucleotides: TGTGCCACCAGCAGAGCTCGGACAGGGACGGACACTGAAGCTTTCTTT.

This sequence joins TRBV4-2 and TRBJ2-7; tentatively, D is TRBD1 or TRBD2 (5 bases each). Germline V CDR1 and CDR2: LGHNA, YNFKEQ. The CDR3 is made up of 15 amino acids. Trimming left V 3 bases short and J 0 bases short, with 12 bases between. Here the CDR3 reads CASSHGADPSYEQYF. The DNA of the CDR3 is TGTGCCAGCAGCCACGGGGCGGACCCCTCCTACGAGCAGTACTTC.

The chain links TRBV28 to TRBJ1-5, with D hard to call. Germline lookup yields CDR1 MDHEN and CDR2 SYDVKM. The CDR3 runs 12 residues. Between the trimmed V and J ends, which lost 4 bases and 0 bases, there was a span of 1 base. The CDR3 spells CASSYSNQPQHF. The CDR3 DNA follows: TGTGCCAGCAGTTATAGCAATCAGCCCCAGCATTTT.

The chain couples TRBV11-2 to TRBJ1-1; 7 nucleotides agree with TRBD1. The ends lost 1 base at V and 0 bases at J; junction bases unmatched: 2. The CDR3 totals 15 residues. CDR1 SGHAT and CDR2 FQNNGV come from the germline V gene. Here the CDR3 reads CASSLATGLNTEAFF. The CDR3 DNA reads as TGTGCCAGCAGCTTAGCGACAGGGCTGAACACTGAAGCTTTCTTT.

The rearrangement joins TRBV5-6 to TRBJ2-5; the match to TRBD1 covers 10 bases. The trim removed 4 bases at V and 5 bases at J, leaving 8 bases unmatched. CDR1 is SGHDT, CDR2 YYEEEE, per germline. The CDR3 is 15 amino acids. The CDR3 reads CASSRETGGWETQYF. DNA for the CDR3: TGTGCCAGCAGCCGCGAGACAGGGGGCTGGGAGACCCAGTACTTC.